The present T cell receptor beta chain was sequenced within a study of T cells after posttransplantation cyclophosphamide. CDR3 length: 12 amino acids. Between the trimmed V and J ends, which lost 7 bases and 4 bases, there was a span of 11 bases. Germline V gene lookup returns CDR1 MNHEY and CDR2 SMNVEV (reference sequence). This table comes from immunoSEQ multiplex PCR, and its TCRdb copy is limited to in-frame clones, with some not included. The sample shows fewer than 30,000 clones, around 88% of them seen only once. The source of this sequence is a woman aged 55-69 years with a blood cancer, CMV-positive, and with a related stem cell donor. The J gene is TRBJ2-7, the V gene TRBV27; no firm D call. Input material: PBMCs. The CDR3 sequence: CASKHLGYEQYF. The CDR3 nucleotides read TGTGCCAGCAAACACCTCGGGTACGAGCAGTACTTC.